This passage covers 15 T cell receptor beta chains from one sample sequenced in a study of early T cells in non-severe SARS-CoV-2 infection. TCRdb recomputed calls from the 5' RACE reads with MiXCR, one row per CDR3 protein. The profile shows tens of thousands of distinct CDR3 sequences, 9% to 15% of them singletons. Sequencing was performed on whole blood. These receptor sequences come from an adult who was a healthcare worker with PCR-confirmed SARS-CoV-2 infection or an uninfected control (not recorded which).

The genes are TRBV25-1 and TRBJ2-2, with 7 bases lining up with TRBD2. There are 15 residues in the CDR3. Germline values: CDR1 MGHDK, CDR2 SYGVNS. V lost 6 bases, J lost 5 bases, and 9 bases stayed unmatched. The CDR3 DNA follows: TGTGCCAGCAGCGCGACGACTAGCTTAACCGGGGAGCTGTTTTTT. Translation: CASSATTSLTGELFF.

The sample holds a few counts of this clonotype. The chain uses TRBV27 and TRBJ2-1, with TRBD2 identical over 8 bases. Germline CDR1 and CDR2: MNHEY and SMNVEV (reference sequence). CDR3 size: 14 residues. V shed 7 bases, J shed 4 bases, and the junction held 6 bases outside the gene matches. The CDR3 is CASKYGGVYNEQFF. In nucleotides, the CDR3 is TGTGCCAGCAAGTACGGGGGGGTATACAATGAGCAGTTCTTC.

As to this clonotype: This may come from a read error, since a much larger clone is one base off. The gene calls are TRBV28 and TRBJ2-3; possible D gene TRBD1, 6 bases. Per the germline V gene, CDR1 is MDHEN and CDR2 is SYDVKM. V lost 8 bases and J 1 base, leaving 22 bases between the germline ends. This CDR3 has 17 residues. CDR3 residues: CASGLGPLRQGTDTQYF. The DNA of the CDR3 is TGTGCCAGCGGGTTAGGGCCCCTCCGACAGGGCACAGATACGCAGTATTTT.

Ten or more counts support this clonotype. The rearrangement uses TRBV7-2 and TRBJ1-5, with D unresolved. Trimming shortened V by 1 base and J by 6 bases, and 7 bases separated the two germline ends. This CDR3 has 13 residues. Germline V CDR1 and CDR2: SGHTA, FQGNSA. The CDR3 DNA sequence: TGTGCCAGCAGCTTAGTTTCGGCTCAGCCCCAGCATTTT. Its translation is CASSLVSAQPQHF. The variable domain in full, completed from reference TRBV7-2 and TRBJ1-5, reads GAGVSQSPSNKVTEKGKDVELRCDPISGHTALYWYRQSLGQGLEFLIYFQGNSAPDKSGLPSDRFSAERTGGSVSTLTIQRTQQEDSAVYLCASSLVSAQPQHFGDGTRLSIL.

The rearrangement uses TRBV7-8 and TRBJ2-5, with TRBD2 as a possible D gene (5 bases). V dropped 4 bases and J dropped 0 bases, with 9 bases sitting between them. Germline V gene sequence: CDR1 SGHVS, CDR2 FQNEAQ. This CDR3 is built from 14 residues. CDR3 sequence: CASSSAGNQETQYF. CDR3 in DNA: TGTGCCAGCAGCTCTGCGGGTAACCAAGAGACCCAGTACTTC.

This clonotype was seen ten or more times. This rearrangement joins TRBV12-3 or TRBV12-4 to TRBJ1-1; D ambiguous. V was pared by 3 bases and J by 2 bases, with 7 bases between. The CDR3 has 13 residues. Here the CDR3 DNA reads TGTGCCAGCAGTTTGAGAGAAAACACTGAAGCTTTCTTT. It translates to CASSLRENTEAFF.

This clonotype appeared many times. The V call is TRBV19, the J call TRBJ2-7; 9 nucleotides align to TRBD1. CDR3 length: 16 residues. The germline gives CDR1 LNHDA, CDR2 SQIVND (reference sequence). V shed 5 bases and J 2 bases; nucleotides not matched to a gene: 10. The CDR3 loop reads CASSSTGTGLTYEQYF. Written as DNA, the CDR3 is TGTGCCAGTAGTTCGACCGGGACAGGGCTAACCTACGAGCAGTACTTC.

J is TRBJ2-6 and V is TRBV7-9, with D possibly matching TRBD1 (6 bases). V lost 5 bases, J lost 4 bases, and 24 bases lay in between. This CDR3 contains 19 residues. Looked up from germline, CDR1 is SEHNR and CDR2 is FQNEAQ (reference sequence). CDR3 protein: CASSRVLGQSGAGANVLTF. As DNA, the CDR3 is TGTGCCAGCAGCCGCGTCCTAGGACAGTCCGGGGCGGGGGCCAACGTCCTGACTTTC.

The rearrangement uses TRBV28 and TRBJ1-4, with D unresolved. Trimming cost V 0 bases and J 7 bases, with 3 bases left between them. This CDR3 is built from 12 residues. Germline values: CDR1 MDHEN, CDR2 SYDVKM. The CDR3 region has the DNA TGTGCCAGCAGTTTATGGAGTGAAAAACTGTTTTTT. Translation gives CASSLWSEKLFF.

The chain uses TRBV7-9 and TRBJ2-3, with 9 positions matching TRBD2. The V gene end was trimmed by 5 bases and the J gene end by 0 bases; junction bases not matched to a gene: 9. Germline lookup yields CDR1 SEHNR and CDR2 FQNEAQ (reference sequence). The CDR3 runs to 17 residues. The CDR3 reads CASSPISGRPSTDTQYF. In nucleotides, the CDR3 is TGTGCCAGCAGCCCCATTAGCGGGAGACCTAGCACAGATACGCAGTATTTT.

This clonotype was found a few times. V usage is TRBV20-1 and J usage is TRBJ2-2; 11 bases are a match to TRBD1. Germline lookup yields CDR1 DFQATT and CDR2 SNEGSKA (reference sequence). V gave up 3 bases and J gave up 4 bases; unmatched junction bases: 1. The CDR3 totals 14 residues. DNA of the CDR3: TGCAGTGCTAGCGGGACAGGGGGCACCGGGGAGCTGTTTTTT. Residues: CSASGTGGTGELFF.

The rearrangement uses TRBV11-2 and TRBJ1-2; 10 bases are shared with TRBD1. CDR1 is SGHAT and CDR2 is FQNNGV in the germline V gene. CDR3 length equals 18 residues. V shed 3 bases and J 4 bases; nucleotides not matched to a gene: 14. In nucleotides, the CDR3 is TGTGCCAGCAGCTTTGGGAGGGGACAGGGGAAGACAGCCTATGGCTACACCTTC. Translating gives CASSFGRGQGKTAYGYTF.

This clonotype was seen repeatedly, ten times or more. V is TRBV20-1 and J is TRBJ2-7, with D tentatively TRBD2 (5 bases). The CDR3 is made up of 13 amino acids. Trimming cost V 4 bases and J 5 bases, with 15 bases left between them. Germline V lookup: CDR1 DFQATT, CDR2 SNEGSKA (reference sequence). Here the CDR3 DNA reads TGCAGTGCTAATGAAGGACTCTGGGACGAGCAGTACTTC. As protein: CSANEGLWDEQYF.

The rearrangement uses TRBV7-3 and TRBJ1-2, with D hard to call. This CDR3 has 12 amino acids. The germline V gene encodes CDR1 SGHTA and CDR2 FQGTGA. Trimming stripped 8 bases from V and 13 bases from J, with 20 bases between. The CDR3 sequence: CASGSRATVPTF. The DNA for the CDR3 is TGTGCCAGCGGCTCCCGGGCCACCGTTCCCACCTTC. Using reference TRBV7-3 and TRBJ1-2 for the parts outside the CDR3, the full variable domain is GAGVSQTPSNKVTEKGKYVELRCDPISGHTALYWYRQSLGQGPEFLIYFQGTGAADDSGLPNDRFFAVRPEGSVSTLKIQRTERGDSAVYLCASGSRATVPTFGSGTRLTVV.

In this sample, this clonotype turned up a few times. The CDR3 nucleotides read TGTGCCAGCAGCTCGCAGGGGGCCTTCGGGGAGCTGTTTTTT. It codes for CASSSQGAFGELFF. The chain couples TRBV7-3 to TRBJ2-2, with 8 positions matching TRBD1. This CDR3 region has 14 residues. CDR1 and CDR2 (germline): SGHTA, FQGTGA. With 4 bases clipped from V and 7 bases from J, the junction kept 5 bases outside the gene matches.